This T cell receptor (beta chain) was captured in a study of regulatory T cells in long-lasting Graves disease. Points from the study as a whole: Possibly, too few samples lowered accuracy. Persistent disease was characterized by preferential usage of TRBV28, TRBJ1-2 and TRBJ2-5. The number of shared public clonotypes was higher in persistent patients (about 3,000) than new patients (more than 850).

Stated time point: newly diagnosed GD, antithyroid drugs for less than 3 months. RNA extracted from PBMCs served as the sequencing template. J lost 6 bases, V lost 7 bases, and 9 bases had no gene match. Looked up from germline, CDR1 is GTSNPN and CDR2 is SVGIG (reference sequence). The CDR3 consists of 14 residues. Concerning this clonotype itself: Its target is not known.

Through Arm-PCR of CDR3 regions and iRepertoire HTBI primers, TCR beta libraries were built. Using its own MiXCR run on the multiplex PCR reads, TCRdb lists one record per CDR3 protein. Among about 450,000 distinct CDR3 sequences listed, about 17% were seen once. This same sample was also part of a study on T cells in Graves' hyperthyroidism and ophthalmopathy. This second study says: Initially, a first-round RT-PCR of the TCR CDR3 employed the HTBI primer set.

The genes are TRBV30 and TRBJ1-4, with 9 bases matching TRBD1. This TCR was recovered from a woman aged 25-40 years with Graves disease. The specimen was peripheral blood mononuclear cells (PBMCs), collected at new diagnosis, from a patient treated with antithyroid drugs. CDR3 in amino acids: CALDRGAMDEKLFF. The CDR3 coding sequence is TGTGCCTTGGACAGGGGAGCAATGGATGAAAAACTGTTTTTT.